This T cell receptor (beta chain) comes out of a study of blood T cell repertoires in COVID-19. Study-wide background: From the United States, Italy and Spain came samples of acute and convalescent COVID-19. PBMCs, B-cell-depleted T cells, or T cells were the source of the cDNA or gDNA that made up the material.

The germline CDR1 and CDR2 sequences are MNHNY and SVGAGI (reference sequence). This CDR3 has 16 amino acids. V lost 4 bases and J lost 6, with 18 bases in between. Original methodology: Amplification from reference gene primers served as the basis for estimated nucleated cell counts. Sequenced by immunoSEQ multiplex PCR; TCRdb stores in-frame clones only, minus some. V, J and clone size derive from that table, while D and trimming were established from the DNA sequence. Of around 140,000 clones detected, 84% appear once; the ten largest clones hold less than 4%. The chain employs TRBV6-6 and TRBJ2-2; D is possibly TRBD1 (8 bases). This TCR was sampled from a woman aged 55-75 years with acute or convalescent COVID-19. The sequenced material came from peripheral blood. CDR3 nucleotide sequence: TGTGCCAGCAGTTCCCCCGGACAGGGAGGGTCCGGGGAGCTGTTTTTT. This translates into CASSSPGQGGSGELFF.